A selection of T cell receptor beta chains follows, all from one sample in a study of control samples from healthy donors and cancer patients. Data came from immunoSEQ multiplex PCR; TCRdb stores just in-frame clones and leaves some out. In the table there are 71,000 or so clones, nearly 90% of which are singletons. The sample was PBMCs. These receptors all stem from a man aged 55 to 70 with lung cancer. Each CDR3 is given with its conserved first and last residue. The D gene is left open where the match is weak. Clone size is not always given. Where it is, it says once, few, many or a class for expanded clones.

TRBV5-8	.	.	TRBJ1-2	TGTGCCAGTTCCCGAAACTATGGCTACACCTTC	CASSRNYGYTF
TRBV5-1	TRBD1	.	TRBJ1-2	TGCGCCAGCAGCCTCCGGACAGGGGCCCTCTATGGCTACACCTTC	CASSLRTGALYGYTF
TRBV7-9	.	.	TRBJ1-5	TGTGCCAGCAGCTCCCCCCCTCAGCCCCAGCATTTT	CASSSPPQPQHF
TRBV20-1	.	.	TRBJ1-2	TGCAGTGCTAGTTTGGGGGGCTATGGCTACACCTTC	CSASLGGYGYTF
TRBV5-1	TRBD2	once	TRBJ2-5	TGCGCCAGCACCCGAACCCGCGGGGGGCAAGAGACCCAGTACTTC	CASTRTRGGQETQYF
TRBV2	.	.	TRBJ1-5	TGTGCCAGCAGTGATACCGGGGGAGGGGGTCAGCCCCAGCATTTT	CASSDTGGGGQPQHF
TRBV18	TRBD1	.	TRBJ2-5	TGTGCCAGCTCACCCGGACAGGGGGCTCAAGAGACCCAGTACTTC	CASSPGQGAQETQYF
TRBV7-3	.	.	TRBJ1-2	TGTGCCAGCAGTTCCTTCGGGGCCCCCTATGGCTACACCTTC	CASSSFGAPYGYTF
TRBV2	.	.	TRBJ2-3	TGTGCCAGCAGTGAAGCGCTTCTGGGAGATGGGGCAGATACGCAGTATTTT	CASSEALLGDGADTQYF
TRBV6-2/TRBV6-3	TRBD2	.	TRBJ2-1	TGTGCCAGCAGTTCTCAGAAGCGGGGGTTTTACAATGAGCAGTTCTTC	CASSSQKRGFYNEQFF
TRBV5-4	.	.	TRBJ2-5	TGTGCCAGCAGTTTACCCCTTCAGGGTGCGCAAGAGACCCAGTACTTC	CASSLPLQGAQETQYF
TRBV10-2	.	.	TRBJ2-1	TGCGCCAGCAGTGAAGTTGGAGGGACCCATGGCGATGAGCAGTTCTTC	CASSEVGGTHGDEQFF
TRBV14	.	.	TRBJ2-7	TGTGCCAGCAGCCCAGGGTCCGAGCAGTACTTC	CASSPGSEQYF
TRBV6-5	.	once	TRBJ2-5	TGTGCCAGCTGGAACACCTTTTCCGAGACCCAGTACTTC	CASWNTFSETQYF
TRBV7-9	.	.	TRBJ1-4	TGTGCCAGCAGCTTAGCTTCCCCATCACCCGACTTAGACGAAAAACTGTTTTTT	CASSLASPSPDLDEKLFF
TRBV7-9	.	.	TRBJ1-5	TGTGCCAGCAGCTTAATGGGGAGGCCCCAGCATTTT	CASSLMGRPQHF
TRBV3-1/TRBV3-2	.	once	TRBJ2-1	TGTGCCAGCAGCCAAGAAGTGGGGGGACCGTTCTTC	CASSQEVGGPFF
TRBV5-4	TRBD2	.	TRBJ2-7	TGTGCCAGCAGCTCCGTAGCGGGGGGACCCTTCGACGAGCAGTACTTC	CASSSVAGGPFDEQYF
TRBV7-3	.	.	TRBJ1-3	TGTGCCAGCAGCCCTCAGCCAGGAAACACCATATATTTT	CASSPQPGNTIYF
TRBV6-1	TRBD2	.	TRBJ2-1	TGTGCCAGCAGGGAAGCGGGGAGGCACTACAATGAGCAGTTCTTC	CASREAGRHYNEQFF
TRBV5-1	TRBD1	few	TRBJ1-2	TGCGCCAGCAGTCGGACAGGGGAAAACTATGGCTACACCTTC	CASSRTGENYGYTF
TRBV14	.	.	TRBJ1-1	TGTGCCAGCAGCCCGACCTTTACTACTCAAGCTTTCTTT	CASSPTFTTQAFF
TRBV6-6	.	.	TRBJ1-6	TGTGCCAGCAGACCTCCAGGGTCAACCTATAATTCACCCCTCCACTTT	CASRPPGSTYNSPLHF
TRBV7-6	.	few	TRBJ2-1	TGTGCCAGCAGCTCCGACAGCGTCAATGAGCAGTTCTTC	CASSSDSVNEQFF
TRBV19	TRBD1	.	TRBJ1-2	TGTGCCAGTACCCCTTTCGACAGGGCCATCGGTGGCTACACCTTC	CASTPFDRAIGGYTF
TRBV12-3/TRBV12-4	.	.	TRBJ2-3	TGTGCCAGCAGCGGCAGAGGAGATACGCAGTATTTT	CASSGRGDTQYF
TRBV7-3	.	many	TRBJ2-5	TGTGCCAGCAGCTCCCAGGGGATAGGGACCCAGTACTTC	CASSSQGIGTQYF
TRBV9	.	.	TRBJ1-4	TGTGCCAGCAGCGCGGGACCGGGGGCCTTCGAGGGACTGTTTTTT	CASSAGPGAFEGLFF
TRBV28	TRBD1	.	TRBJ1-2	TGTGCCAGCAGTCGGGACAGGGAGAACTATGGCTACACCTTC	CASSRDRENYGYTF
TRBV6-2/TRBV6-3	TRBD1	.	TRBJ1-2	TGTGCCAGCAGCAACGACAGGGCCTATGGCTACACCTTC	CASSNDRAYGYTF
TRBV14	.	once	TRBJ2-3	TGTGCCAGCAGCCAACAAACTTTCCGAGATACGCAGTATTTT	CASSQQTFRDTQYF
TRBV7-2	TRBD1	.	TRBJ1-2	TGTGCCAGCAGCTTAGTTGGACAGGGGCCGTTGTCGTATGGCTACACCTTC	CASSLVGQGPLSYGYTF
TRBV2	TRBD2	.	TRBJ2-5	TGTGCCAGCAGGCTAGCGGAAGAGACCCAGTACTTC	CASRLAEETQYF
TRBV7-2	TRBD1	.	TRBJ2-5	TGTGCCAGCAACCCGGTCGGGACAGGGGCCAGGGCCCAGTACTTC	CASNPVGTGARAQYF
TRBV12-5	.	.	TRBJ1-1	TGTGCTAGTGGTTTGGGCTGGACAGACCCCAACACTGAAGCTTTCTTT	CASGLGWTDPNTEAFF
TRBV9	.	.	TRBJ1-2	TGTGCCAGCAGCCCTACTGAGATGCAGGGTAGGGGTGGCTACACCTTC	CASSPTEMQGRGGYTF
TRBV7-3	.	.	TRBJ2-1	TGTGCCGGCAGCTTAAGCCAGAATAGTGGGTATGAGCAGTTCTTC	CAGSLSQNSGYEQFF
TRBV25-1	TRBD1	.	TRBJ1-1	TGTGCCAGCAGTGAGGCAGGGGGCGGAAGTTCTGAAGCTTTCTTT	CASSEAGGGSSEAFF
TRBV3-1/TRBV3-2	.	.	TRBJ1-2	TGTGCCAGCAGCCTTCGGACAGTCACCCACTATGGCTACACCTTC	CASSLRTVTHYGYTF
TRBV19	TRBD1	.	TRBJ1-2	TGTGCCAGTAGGACCGGACAGGGACGGTATGGCTACACCTTC	CASRTGQGRYGYTF
TRBV6-5	.	.	TRBJ2-3	TGTGCCAGCAGACGGCAGCCCCTTAGCACAGATACGCAGTATTTT	CASRRQPLSTDTQYF
TRBV10-3	.	.	TRBJ1-1	TGTGCCATCAGTGAGTTCGGGGGAAACACTGAAGCTTTCTTT	CAISEFGGNTEAFF
TRBV3-1/TRBV3-2	.	.	TRBJ2-3	TGTGCCAGCAGCCAAGATCTAAGTCTTAGGACAGATACGCAGTATTTT	CASSQDLSLRTDTQYF
TRBV4-2	.	.	TRBJ2-4	TGTGCCAGCAGCCAAGATGCGCAGGACGCTTCCAAAAACATTCAGTACTTC	CASSQDAQDASKNIQYF
TRBV7-2	.	.	TRBJ2-3	TGTGCCAGCAGCTTACCAAAACAGGGAACAGATACGCAGTATTTT	CASSLPKQGTDTQYF
TRBV25-1	.	once	TRBJ1-3	TGTGCCAGCAGTCGGGGAGGGCTCACTGGAAACACCATATATTTT	CASSRGGLTGNTIYF
TRBV5-1	.	.	TRBJ1-4	TGCGCCAGCAGCCAGTTAGGACTGGCAACTAATGAAAAACTGTTTTTT	CASSQLGLATNEKLFF
TRBV6-6	TRBD1	once	TRBJ2-5	TGTGCCAGCAAAGGGACAGGGGTCATGGAGACCCAGTACTTC	CASKGTGVMETQYF
TRBV11-2	.	.	TRBJ1-1	TGTGCCAGCAGCTCCGGAGGTACAACGGCTTTCTTT	CASSSGGTTAFF
TRBV9	TRBD1	.	TRBJ1-1	TGTGCCAGCAGCGTAGGACAGGGAGCTGAAGCTTTCTTT	CASSVGQGAEAFF
TRBV29-1	.	once	TRBJ2-1	TGCAGCGTCTACTTTCGGGGTTCGAATGAGCAGTTCTTC	CSVYFRGSNEQFF
TRBV9	.	.	TRBJ1-3	TGTGCCAGCAGCGTACCAGGGGGAAACACCATATATTTT	CASSVPGGNTIYF
TRBV9	.	.	TRBJ2-2	TGTGCCAGCAGCGTAGACCCAACTCCCACCGGGGAGCTGTTTTTT	CASSVDPTPTGELFF
TRBV29-1	.	.	TRBJ2-3	TGCAGCGTTGAAGTGGCAGATACGCAGTATTTT	CSVEVADTQYF
TRBV5-4	.	.	TRBJ1-4	.	CASSFGEGRNEKLFF
TRBV19	TRBD1	.	TRBJ2-5	TGTGCCAGTAGCCTTTCCTTCGGACAGGGGAAAGAGACCCAGTACTTC	CASSLSFGQGKETQYF
TRBV5-1	TRBD1	.	TRBJ1-2	TGCGCCAGCAGCTTGGAGGCAGGGGGCCCTCCCCTCGACTTC	CASSLEAGGPPLDF
TRBV18	TRBD2	.	TRBJ2-1	TGTGCCAGCTCACAGCGGGGTGGGAGGAATGAGCAGTTCTTC	CASSQRGGRNEQFF
TRBV6-5	.	.	TRBJ1-6	TGTGCCAGCAGTTACGGGGGCCCCAATTCACCCCTCCACTTT	CASSYGGPNSPLHF